These 10 T cell receptor beta chains originate from one sample sequenced in a study of cytomegalovirus exposure and HLA in healthy donors. Use of 60 Vbeta and 13 Jbeta primers characterized the PCR. Repertoires were generated with immunoSEQ multiplex PCR, while TCRdb's copy carries only in-frame clones and drops some. The top ten hold around 2.4% of the sample, which has fewer than 150,000 clones, approximately 83% seen once. Source material: PBMCs. Receptors originate from a male donor in good health and CMV-seronegative.

The V gene is TRBV5-4, the J gene TRBJ2-3; 7 positions agree with TRBD1. Per the germline V gene, CDR1 is SGHNT and CDR2 is YYREEE (reference sequence). This CDR3 contains 15 residues. V lost 9 bases, J lost 5 bases, and 15 bases stayed unmatched. The CDR3 coding sequence is TGTGCCACCTATCGACAGGGCCCAAAGAGAGATACGCAGTATTTT. Residues: CATYRQGPKRDTQYF.

This chain links TRBV27 with TRBJ2-7; a possible D gene is TRBD1 (6 bases). V shed 6 bases and J shed 1 base, with 13 bases lying between them. This CDR3 has 14 residues. In germline, CDR1 is MNHEY, CDR2 SMNVEV (reference sequence). CDR3 residues: CASSPTGPSYEQYF. In DNA, the CDR3 is TGTGCCAGCAGCCCGACAGGACCGTCCTACGAGCAGTACTTC.

This clone was found once. The chain has TRBV6-1 and TRBJ1-5; D not resolved. The CDR3 contains 16 residues. V lost 2 bases and J 7 bases, leaving 18 bases between the germline ends. Germline values: CDR1 MNHNS, CDR2 SASEGT. CDR3 sequence: CASSELWTDNGQPQHF. CDR3 in DNA: TGTGCCAGCAGTGAACTCTGGACTGACAATGGGCAGCCCCAGCATTTT.

The gene calls are TRBV27 and TRBJ2-1, with D tentatively TRBD1 (6 bases). CDR3 length equals 12 residues. CDR1 and CDR2 (germline): MNHEY, SMNVEV (reference sequence). V gave up 10 bases and J gave up 9 bases, with 16 bases separating them. The CDR3 sequence is CATRIQGGEQFF. The CDR3 DNA reads TGTGCCACCAGAATACAGGGTGGTGAGCAGTTCTTC.

CDR3 loop: CASSPREFVETQYF. The CDR3 coding sequence is TGTGCCAGTAGTCCCCGGGAGTTCGTCGAGACCCAGTACTTC. V and J are TRBV19 and TRBJ2-5, with TRBD2 as a possible D gene (6 bases). The CDR3 runs 14 residues. V was shortened by 5 bases and J by 5 bases, with 15 bases between the two germline ends. Germline V gene lookup returns CDR1 LNHDA and CDR2 SQIVND (reference sequence).

V usage is TRBV19 and J usage is TRBJ1-1, with D perhaps matching TRBD1 (5 bases). The V gene's germline CDR1 is LNHDA and CDR2 SQIVND (reference sequence). Trimming took off 9 bases at V and 4 bases at J, with 18 bases between the two ends. The CDR3 totals 14 residues. CDR3 in DNA: TGTGCCAGCCGCGACCACGGAGGGGCCACTGAAGCTTTCTTT. Encoded protein: CASRDHGGATEAFF.

The rearrangement links TRBV2 to TRBJ2-3; 13 bases align to TRBD2. Germline V gives CDR1 SNHLY, CDR2 FYNNEI. CDR3 length: 15 amino acids. V shed 8 bases, J shed 2 bases, and the junction held 4 bases outside the gene matches. The CDR3: CASGTSGMYTDTQYF. In DNA form, the CDR3 reads TGTGCCAGCGGGACTAGCGGGATGTACACAGATACGCAGTATTTT. The full variable domain, with the rest looked up from reference TRBV2 and TRBJ2-3, is EPEVTQTPSHQVTQMGQEVILRCVPISNHLYFYWYRQILGQKVEFLVSFYNNEISEKSEIFDDQFSVERPDGSNFTLKIRSTKLEDSAMYFCASGTSGMYTDTQYFGPGTRLTVL.

The chain has TRBV7-3 and TRBJ2-6; TRBD1 is a possible D gene (6 bases). Trimming removed 5 bases from V and 2 bases from J, with 16 bases in between. The CDR3 loop spans 17 amino acids. Germline V gene data show CDR1 as SGHTA and CDR2 as FQGTGA. The CDR3 region is CASSGTLRTAGANVLTF. In DNA, the CDR3 is TGTGCCAGCAGCGGGACCTTACGGACAGCTGGGGCCAACGTCCTGACTTTC. The complete variable domain, with remaining parts taken from reference TRBV7-3 and TRBJ2-6, reads GAGVSQTPSNKVTEKGKYVELRCDPISGHTALYWYRQSLGQGPEFLIYFQGTGAADDSGLPNDRFFAVRPEGSVSTLKIQRTERGDSAVYLCASSGTLRTAGANVLTFGAGSRLTVL.

The rearrangement uses TRBV6-5 and TRBJ1-5, with 10 bases lining up with TRBD1. CDR1 is MNHEY, CDR2 SVGAGI, per germline. This CDR3 region has 14 residues. V lost 6 bases to trimming and J lost 5 bases; unmatched junction nucleotides: 4. Here the CDR3 reads CASSRTGGHQPQHF. The CDR3 DNA follows: TGTGCCAGCAGCCGGACAGGGGGGCATCAGCCCCAGCATTTT.

The chain employs TRBV6-5 and TRBJ1-2, with D possibly matching TRBD1 (5 bases). Germline assignment: CDR1 MNHEY and CDR2 SVGAGI. The CDR3 has 14 residues. Trimming took off 3 bases at V and 7 bases at J, with 15 bases between the two ends. For the CDR3, the DNA is TGTGCCAGCAGTTATTGGCAGGGCGTGGGTGGCTACACCTTC. It is translated as CASSYWQGVGGYTF.